Listed here are 3 T cell receptor beta chains from one sample, sequenced in a study of chemoradiotherapy in HPV16-positive cancers. The repertoire was sequenced with immunoSEQ multiplex PCR; TCRdb's copy has only in-frame clones and lacks some. The repertoire has under 7,000 clones, approximately 90% of them found once; the top ten carry about 1.8%. The sample was blood, taken from a patient who underwent chemoradiotherapy. The receptors derive from a human donor with HPV-associated anogenital cancer.

About this clone: A junction boundary mismatches the germline segment, possibly from a read error. The sample holds other DNA sequences that translate to the same CDR3. CDR3 amino acids: CASSFGQGNPNGYTF. Written as DNA, the CDR3 is TGCGCCAGCAGCTTCGGACAGGGGAACCCTAATGGCTACACCTTC. This chain uses TRBV7-9 with TRBJ1-2; 9 bases fit TRBD1. The germline gives CDR1 SEHNR, CDR2 FQNEAQ (reference sequence). The CDR3 loop spans 15 amino acids.

V is TRBV5-5 and J is TRBJ1-2; a weak D match, TRBD1 (6 bases). The CDR3 is made up of 14 amino acids. The germline V and J ends were trimmed by 0 bases and 4 bases, with 10 bases remaining between them. CDR1 is SGHKS and CDR2 is YYEKEE in the germline V gene (reference sequence). The CDR3 sequence: CASSLAQGGYGYTF. CDR3 nucleotide sequence: TGTGCCAGCAGCTTGGCACAGGGAGGCTATGGCTACACCTTC. Based on the CDR3 plus reference TRBV5-5 and TRBJ1-2, the full variable domain is DAGVTQSPTHLIKTRGQQVTLRCSPISGHKSVSWYQQVLGQGPQFIFQYYEKEERGRGNFPDRFSARQFPNYSSELNVNALLLGDSALYLCASSLAQGGYGYTFGSGTRLTVV.

The V call is TRBV7-2, the J call TRBJ1-5, with TRBD1 matching over 7 bases. The CDR3 spans 18 residues. Germline V CDR1 and CDR2: SGHTA, FQGNSA. J lost 0 bases, V lost 2 bases, and 10 bases had no gene match. CDR3 residues: CASSLFYRGGVSNQPQHF. CDR3 DNA: TGTGCCAGCAGCTTATTTTACAGGGGTGGTGTTAGCAATCAGCCCCAGCATTTT.